This TCR beta chain is drawn from a study of memory CD4+ T cells and cytomegalovirus serostatus (dated by TCRdb to about 2019). The study in broad terms: The 35 or so healthy Belgian adults in the cohort included 9 who were CMV seropositive and 24 who were CMV seronegative. To replicate a published TCR-based CMV serostatus classifier, the researchers sequenced the CD4+ memory TCRbeta repertoires of a Belgian cohort whose cytomegalovirus serostatus was known.

Genomic DNA was extracted from sorted cells with the Quick-DNA Microprep Kit. Amplification of TCRbeta DNA was done with the immunoSEQ hsTCRbeta kit, following the protocol from the manufacturer. An Illumina MiSeq instrument was used to sequence the TCRbeta libraries. Per the authors' processing: Once out-of-frame sequences had been removed, 2,200,000 or so distinct TCRbeta sequences were left, which works out to an average of roughly 64,000 per individual. Each individual was scored according to the count of 164 previously reported CMV-associated TCRbeta sequences and the total productive distinct TCRbeta count. A beta-binomial model was reimplemented in Python, and scikit-learn random forests with default parameters were trained on US cohort data. Classifier performance on the Belgian cohort was summarized as median AUC with percentile confidence intervals over 10,000 bootstrap iterations. The clones in this table, taken by TCRdb from immuneACCESS, are in-frame only. Not every clone is retained; where verified, under half of the shortfall comes from an unresolved V gene, and the cause of the rest is unknown. From that table come the V and J calls and clone size; the DNA was used to work out D and trimming. Here the sample has around 84,000 clones; roughly 80% occur a single time. Around 0.73% of the sample goes to the ten largest clones.

Study-level results and caveats: Only CD4+CD45RO+ memory cells were sequenced, in contrast to the original study, in which naive and memory CD4+ and CD8+ populations were covered. Results were interpreted as suggesting that the CMV-associated TCR signature is largely present in the CD4+ memory repertoire. The original-framework classifier achieved a median bootstrapped AUC of about 0.94 with a 95% CI of 0.76-1.00 on the Belgian cohort. CMV serostatus prediction reached a median bootstrapped AUC of roughly 0.96 with the original framework and just under 0.93 with a US-trained random forest. Among the 150 to 200 previously reported CMV-associated TCRbeta sequences, 67 showed up in the CD4+ memory repertoires, with each one found in between one and five individuals.

A FACSAria II was used to sort memory CD4+ T cells, defined as single viable CD3+CD4+CD8-CD45RO+ cells. To determine CMV serostatus, a Roche Elecsys assay was used that detects serum IgG against CMV pp150, pp28, p38 and p52. After the samples were thawed, total CD4+ T cells were enriched through positive selection using CD4 magnetic microbeads. The samples came from a different study that was designed specifically to examine the CD4+ T cell memory repertoire. Peripheral blood mononuclear cells were isolated and cryopreserved following standard operating procedures; serum was stored at -80 °C. The staining relied on CD3-PerCP (BW264/56), CD4-APC (RPA-T4), CD45RO-PE (UCHT1) and CD8-Pacific Orange (3B5) antibodies, and Sytox blue was used to exclude non-viable cells. Remarks on this clone: Which antigen it targets is not known. Per-base qualities were not stored, and no clone one base away is much larger.

CDR1 and CDR2, per the germline V gene, are MNHEY and SVGAGI. Inclusive of the bounding cysteine and phenylalanine, the CDR3 is 13 residues long. The CDR3 DNA has 39 bases and is translated from base 1. A distance of 7 bases separates the germline ends of V and J, which lose 2 bases and 5 bases respectively. Specimen: memory CD4+ T cells from blood. The V and J genes are TRBV6-5 and TRBJ1-5; TRBD1 is perhaps the D gene, given 6 matching bases. This TCR came from an adult in good health and CMV-seronegative. The nucleotide sequence reads TGTGCCAGCAGTTACCGGGGGCATCAGCCCCAGCATTTT. It encodes CASSYRGHQPQHF.